The clone carrying this TCR beta chain was picked up a small number of times. The antigen is unknown. The entry originates in a study of beta chain features in type 1 diabetes. The wider study: Sorted cells from all samples, numbering 100 million to 120 million, were examined.

One heparinised draw, averaging around 120 mL, was taken per donor. Overall study findings and caveats: VDJ junctions from type 1 diabetes patients carried fewer insertions and larger deletions.

The study reverse transcribed the entire isolated RNA, so it sequenced expressed TCRB transcripts. Sequenced by immunoSEQ multiplex PCR; TCRdb stores in-frame clones only, minus some. Of a few hundred thousand clones in the sample, about 15% were seen once. CDR1 is GTSNPN, CDR2 SVGIG, per germline (reference sequence). The CDR3 has 13 amino acids. V dropped 7 bases and J dropped 4; count of bases not matched to a gene: 6. The sequence was collected from a woman aged 18 to 35 in good health. The V gene is TRBV30, the J gene TRBJ2-5; 10 bases line up with TRBD1. Sequencing was done on a sample of naive CD4+ T cells from blood. The CDR3 DNA reads as TGTGCCTCCAGGGACAGGGGCCCAGAGACCCAGTACTTC. This sequence encodes CASRDRGPETQYF.